This T cell receptor beta chain was identified during a study of T cells in Graves' hyperthyroidism and ophthalmopathy. Recently diagnosed hyperthyroidism of less than 2 months' duration affected patients aged 18 to 65. The CDR3 has 13 residues. The germline V gene encodes CDR1 SGHAT and CDR2 FQNNGV. There were TCR beta CDR3 regions amplified from RNA transcripts. Carried out on the TCR CDR3, a first-round RT-PCR used the HTBI primer set. TCRdb ran MiXCR on the multiplex PCR reads and lists one entry per CDR3 protein. The data show a few hundred thousand distinct CDR3 sequences, 15% to 18% seen once. As to this clonotype: The junction departs from the called germline gene at one end, perhaps through a read error.

Sequencing was performed on blood. This receptor was taken from a woman aged 25 to 39 with Graves' hyperthyroidism. V is TRBV11-2 and J is TRBJ2-1; D is uncertain. The CDR3 DNA reads as TGTGCCAGCAGCTTGGAGTCCTACAGTGAGCAGTTCTTC. Its protein product is CASSLESYSEQFF.